The sequence of this TCR beta chain was determined in a study of liver allograft versus peripheral blood T cells (TCRdb year 2020). About the full investigation: The study compared T cell receptor repertoires found within transplanted livers against repertoires in the peripheral blood of liver transplant recipients. Results and caveats for the whole study, not just this receptor: T cell receptor repertoires inside liver allografts were reported to differ from those detected in peripheral blood.

Sequencing was carried out with an Illumina MiSeq. TCRdb took the public reads, trimmed them with fastp at Q25, ran MiXCR for clone calling and kept in-frame beta chains. Each entry merges the rows of one CDR3 protein and shows their most common DNA and genes. This sample has some 9,200 distinct CDR3 sequences in its table, and approximately 15% of those were observed once. The ten largest make up 2.5% to 3.5% of the sample. V is pared back by 8 bases and J by 3 bases, with 11 bases lying between the germline termini. The CDR3 numbers 12 residues from cysteine through phenylalanine. The retained sequence is limited to the CDR3, 36 bases, with the frame set at the first base. According to the germline V gene, CDR1 reads MNHEY and CDR2 reads SVGEGT. This clonotype is described as medium-sized (0.01 to 0.1%). It has no known antigen specificity. Per-nucleotide qualities are absent, and no much larger clonotype sits a single base away.

The TCR comes from a human patient who had a liver transplant. A transplant means some T cells may be of graft donor rather than patient origin. The V and J segments used are TRBV6-2 or TRBV6-3 and TRBJ2-7; the D gene identity is not certain. The CDR3 reads as follows: CASGVNNYEQYF. At the DNA level, the sequence is TGTGCCAGCGGAGTTAATAACTACGAGCAGTACTTC.